A single sample gave rise to the 10 T cell receptor beta chains below, sequenced in a study of T cell repertoires in cytomegalovirus infection. TCRdb used MiXCR to reprocess the reads, holding one entry per CDR3 protein. The sample has about 340,000 distinct CDR3 sequences; approximately 32% are singletons. These receptors have no known antigen. The input for sequencing was cultured PBMCs, taken from culture after CMV antigen stimulation. The receptors stem from a human donor in good health (CMV status not recorded). Some clones in this sample may be carry-over from other donors' samples.

This clonotype has ten or more counts. V usage is TRBV6-2 or TRBV6-3 and J usage is TRBJ1-1, with 9 bases identical to TRBD1. CDR1 is MNHEY, CDR2 SVGEGT, per germline. This CDR3 contains 13 residues. The junction had 2 bases not matched to a gene; V was cut back by 2 bases and J by 7 bases. The CDR3 region is CASSYPDRGEAFF. In DNA form, the CDR3 reads TGTGCCAGCAGTTACCCGGACAGGGGTGAAGCTTTCTTT.

This clonotype has at least ten counts. The V gene is TRBV7-2, the J gene TRBJ1-5, with a weak D call TRBD1 (6 bases). V lost 5 bases, J lost 4 bases, and 9 bases lay in between. Germline-derived CDR1 and CDR2 are SGHTA and FQGNSA. The CDR3 totals 13 residues. In DNA form, the CDR3 reads TGTGCCAGCAGCCCGGACAGAAATCAGCCCCAGCATTTT. Translation gives CASSPDRNQPQHF.

In its sample, this clonotype was seen many times. V usage is TRBV7-2 and J usage is TRBJ2-7; the D gene is possibly TRBD2 (5 bases). The CDR3 is made up of 15 amino acids. V was trimmed by 5 bases and J by 6 bases, leaving 20 bases between them. Germline values: CDR1 SGHTA, CDR2 FQGNSA. The CDR3 here is CASSLLWAGGSEQYF. CDR3 DNA sequence: TGTGCCAGCAGCCTGCTATGGGCCGGAGGCAGCGAGCAGTACTTC. Using reference TRBV7-2 and TRBJ2-7 for the parts outside the CDR3, the full variable domain is GAGVSQSPSNKVTEKGKDVELRCDPISGHTALYWYRQSLGQGLEFLIYFQGNSAPDKSGLPSDRFSAERTGGSVSTLTIQRTQQEDSAVYLCASSLLWAGGSEQYFGPGTRLTVT.

The rearrangement links TRBV25-1 to TRBJ1-1, with no clear D. Germline loops: CDR1 MGHDK, CDR2 SYGVNS. The CDR3 is 13 amino acids. V lost 3 bases, J lost 1 base, and 6 bases lay in between. The CDR3, as DNA: TGTGCCAGCAGTGACAGGAAGAACACTGAAGCTTTCTTT. Translated, it gives CASSDRKNTEAFF. Combining the CDR3 with reference TRBV25-1 and TRBJ1-1 gives the whole variable domain EADIYQTPRYLVIGTGKKITLECSQTMGHDKMYWYQQDPGMELHLIHYSYGVNSTEKGDLSSESTVSRIRTEHFPLTLESARPSHTSQYLCASSDRKNTEAFFGQGTRLTVV.

The chain is built from TRBV7-3 and TRBJ2-5; 7 positions agree with TRBD2. Germline assignment: CDR1 SGHTA and CDR2 FQGTGA. There are 12 residues in the CDR3. Losses at the gene ends were 6 bases for V and 4 bases for J; bases not matched to a gene: 2. CDR3 sequence (DNA): TGTGCCAGCAGGACGGGGGGAGAGACCCAGTACTTC. Translating it yields CASRTGGETQYF.

The rearrangement links TRBV25-1 to TRBJ1-5, with 9 bases fitting TRBD1. Germline values: CDR1 MGHDK, CDR2 SYGVNS. V trimming: 3 bases; J trimming: 6 bases; junction bases outside the gene matches: 9. The CDR3 runs 16 residues. CDR3 coding DNA: TGTGCCAGCAGTGAGAGTCCCGGGACAGGGTCTCAGCCCCAGCATTTT. It yields the protein CASSESPGTGSQPQHF.

The CDR3 nucleotides are TGTGCCAGCAGTGTCGGGGGATGGGGCCCTGAAGCTTTCTTT. Amino acid sequence: CASSVGGWGPEAFF. This chain uses TRBV25-1 with TRBJ1-1; D may be TRBD1 (5 bases). V was shortened by 4 bases and J by 6 bases, with 15 bases between the two germline ends. This CDR3 contains 14 residues. Germline CDR1 is MGHDK and CDR2 is SYGVNS.

This clonotype occurred many times. The rearrangement links TRBV12-3 or TRBV12-4 to TRBJ1-5; D call uncertain. With 2 bases removed from V and 8 bases from J, the gap between germline ends came to 10 bases. This CDR3 is built from 13 residues. The CDR3 is CASSLSTLEPQHF. As DNA, the CDR3 is TGTGCCAGCAGTTTATCCACCCTAGAGCCCCAGCATTTT.

This clonotype was detected only a few times. The chain has TRBV10-3 and TRBJ2-7; TRBD1 might be the D (5 bases). This CDR3 has 15 residues. From germline, CDR1 is ENHRY and CDR2 SYGVKD. The V end lost 0 bases, the J end lost 6 bases, and 15 bases lay between the germline ends. In DNA, the CDR3 is TGTGCCATCAGTGAGTCAGGGGCAGGGAAAGGCGAGCAGTACTTC. Translated, it gives CAISESGAGKGEQYF.

The rearrangement links TRBV12-3 or TRBV12-4 to TRBJ2-2; 11 nucleotides match TRBD2. The V gene end was trimmed by 3 bases and the J gene end by 5 bases; junction bases not matched to a gene: 8. This CDR3 region has 17 residues. The CDR3 sequence is CASSFRGGLAVTGELFF. CDR3 sequence (DNA): TGTGCCAGCAGTTTCCGAGGGGGACTAGCGGTAACCGGGGAGCTGTTTTTT.